The 7 T cell receptor beta chains in this list originate from one sample, sequenced in a study of vaccination and CD4 T cells after COVID-19. These receptors' targets are unknown. Sequencing of DNA taken from cultured CD4+ T cells relied on the Oncomine TCR Beta short-read assay. One entry per CDR3 protein, called by TCRdb with MiXCR from the PCR reads. The sample has 7,000 to 9,000 distinct CDR3 sequences, 48% seen once. As to treatment: roughly 10-day PBMC culture with coronavirus spike peptide pools or control peptides (ViraFEST assay). The sequenced sample consisted of CD4+ T cells from blood, cultured in vitro. These receptors were taken from a human donor who had recovered from COVID-19.

V usage is TRBV25-1 and J usage is TRBJ2-2; D unclear. V was shortened by 3 bases and J by 5 bases, with 10 bases between the two germline ends. This CDR3 has 14 amino acids. CDR1 MGHDK and CDR2 SYGVNS come from the germline V gene. CDR3 DNA sequence: TGTGCCAGCAGTGACGGCAGCGTGACCGGGGAGCTGTTTTTT. This sequence encodes CASSDGSVTGELFF. The full variable domain, rest sourced from reference TRBV25-1 and TRBJ2-2, is EADIYQTPRYLVIGTGKKITLECSQTMGHDKMYWYQQDPGMELHLIHYSYGVNSTEKGDLSSESTVSRIRTEHFPLTLESARPSHTSQYLCASSDGSVTGELFFGEGSRLTVL.

This chain joins TRBV29-1 and TRBJ2-7, with D perhaps TRBD2 (6 bases). CDR1 and CDR2 from the germline V gene are SQVTM and ANQGSEA. The CDR3 sequence is 11 residues long. The CDR3 reads CSAVGGGEQYF. The CDR3 DNA follows: TGCAGTGCCGTGGGAGGCGGCGAGCAGTACTTC.

This clonotype appeared a few times. This chain links TRBV29-1 with TRBJ1-2; the D gene is possibly TRBD1 (6 bases). This CDR3 has 13 residues. V lost 2 bases and J lost 8, with 15 bases in between. The germline V gene has CDR1 SQVTM and CDR2 ANQGSEA. This CDR3 is CSVESRQGSGYTF. The CDR3 DNA follows: TGCAGCGTTGAATCGCGGCAGGGGAGCGGCTACACCTTC.

The chain has TRBV15 and TRBJ2-3; D is ambiguous. The CDR3 covers 11 residues. V was cut by 1 base and J by 6 bases, with 2 bases left in between. CDR1 is LNHNV, CDR2 YYDKDF, per germline (reference sequence). The CDR3 DNA reads as TGTGCCACCAGCAGAGGGGATACGCAGTATTTT. It encodes CATSRGDTQYF.

The rearrangement joins TRBV11-3 to TRBJ1-3; D gene ambiguous. Deletions cut 4 bases from V and 4 bases from J, with 11 bases between. The CDR3 runs 14 residues. CDR1 is SGHNT, CDR2 YENEEA, per germline. In nucleotides, the CDR3 is TGTGCCAGCAGCTCTCACTTCGAAGGAAACACCATATATTTT. Residues: CASSSHFEGNTIYF.

This chain links TRBV24-1 with TRBJ2-2; no clear D. The V end lost 7 bases, the J end lost 3 bases, and 8 bases lay between the germline ends. CDR1 is KGHDR and CDR2 is SFDVKD in the germline V gene. This CDR3 is 13 amino acids long. The CDR3 DNA reads TGTGCCACCAGCGCCCCGTACACCGGGGAGCTGTTTTTT. It specifies CATSAPYTGELFF.

The rearrangement links TRBV20-1 to TRBJ2-7; D is ambiguous. Trimming took 4 bases from V and 3 from J, leaving 7 bases between them. The CDR3 runs 11 residues. Germline loops: CDR1 DFQATT, CDR2 SNEGSKA (reference sequence). The CDR3 loop reads CSATPVYEQYF. CDR3 nucleotide sequence: TGCAGTGCTACCCCAGTCTACGAGCAGTACTTC.